This TCR beta chain was sequenced during a study of cytomegalovirus exposure and HLA in healthy donors. The CDR3 is made up of 13 amino acids. Germline V lookup: CDR1 SGHAT, CDR2 FQNNGV. Trimming removed 5 bases from V and 1 base from J, with 8 bases in between. The method was immunoSEQ multiplex PCR; TCRdb's version includes in-frame clones alone and lacks a portion of them. Here the sample spans about 170,000 clones, 80% to 90% being singletons. Study conclusions and caveats: In vitro assays verified that a few CMV-associated chains recognized CMV antigens specifically. Researchers catalogued about 150 TCR beta chains as cytomegalovirus-associated.

Note on this clone: Its matching antigen is unknown.

V is TRBV11-2 and J is TRBJ1-1; no reliable D call. This receptor was obtained from a woman aged 25 to 45 in good health and CMV-seronegative. Source material: PBMCs. Here the CDR3 reads CASSHGGNTEAFF. Here the CDR3 DNA reads TGTGCCAGCAGCCACGGTGGGAACACTGAAGCTTTCTTT.